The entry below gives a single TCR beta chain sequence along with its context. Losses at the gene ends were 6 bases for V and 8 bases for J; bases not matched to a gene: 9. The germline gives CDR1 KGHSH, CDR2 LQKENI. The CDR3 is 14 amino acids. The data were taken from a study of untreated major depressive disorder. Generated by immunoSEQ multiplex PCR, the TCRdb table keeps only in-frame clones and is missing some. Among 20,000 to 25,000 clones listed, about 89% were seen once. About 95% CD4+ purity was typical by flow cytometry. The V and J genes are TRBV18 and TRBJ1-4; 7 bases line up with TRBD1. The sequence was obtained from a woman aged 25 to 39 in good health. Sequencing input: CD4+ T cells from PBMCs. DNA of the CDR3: TGTGCCAGCTCTTTCGACAGGGTAGGAGAAAAACTGTTTTTT. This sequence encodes CASSFDRVGEKLFF.